This T cell receptor (beta chain) came from a study of blood T cell repertoires in COVID-19. Looking at the study overall: Samples of COVID-19 (acute and convalescent) were obtained from the United States, Italy and Spain. From T cells, B-cell-depleted T cells, or PBMCs came the material, which was cDNA or gDNA.

The V segment lost 4 bases and the J segment 2 bases; nucleotides outside the gene matches: 6. CDR1 and CDR2 from the germline V gene are SGHAT and FQNNGV. The CDR3 totals 17 residues. The table came from immunoSEQ multiplex PCR; TCRdb's copy has only in-frame clones and leaves some out. The sample records approximately 170,000 clones, 75% to 90% being singletons. The V and J genes are TRBV11-2 and TRBJ2-3, with 13 nucleotides matching TRBD2. The TCR originated in a human donor in a cohort sampled during active COVID-19. Sequenced material: peripheral blood. CDR3 region: CASSSRLAGGTTDTQYF. For the CDR3, the DNA is TGTGCCAGCAGCTCTCGACTAGCGGGGGGCACCACAGATACGCAGTATTTT.